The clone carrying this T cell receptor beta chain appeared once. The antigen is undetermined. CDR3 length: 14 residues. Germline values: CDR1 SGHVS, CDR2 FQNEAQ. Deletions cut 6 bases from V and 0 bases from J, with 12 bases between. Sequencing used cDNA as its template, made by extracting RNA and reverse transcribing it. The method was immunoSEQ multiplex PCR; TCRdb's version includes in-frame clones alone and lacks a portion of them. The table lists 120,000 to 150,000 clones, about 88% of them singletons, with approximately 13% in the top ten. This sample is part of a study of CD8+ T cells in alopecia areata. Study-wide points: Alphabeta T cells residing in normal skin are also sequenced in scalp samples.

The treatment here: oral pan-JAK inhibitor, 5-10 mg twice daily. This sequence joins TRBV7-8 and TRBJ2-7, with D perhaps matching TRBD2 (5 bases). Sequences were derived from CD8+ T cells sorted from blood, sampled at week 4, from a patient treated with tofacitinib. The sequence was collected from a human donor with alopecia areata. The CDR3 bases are TGTGCCAGCAGGAGAGGGCAGAGCTCCTACGAGCAGTACTTC. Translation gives CASRRGQSSYEQYF.